This entry lists 16 T cell receptor beta chains sequenced from one sample in a study of shared clonotypes between healthy human individuals. Some clones are missing from TCRdb's copy, which holds only in-frame ones; the method was immunoSEQ multiplex PCR. The sample lists roughly 510,000 clones; roughly 85% were seen once. Source material: PBMCs. These TCRs come from a woman between 35 and 50 years old in good health. Some clones in this sample may be carry-over from other donors' samples.

The chain links TRBV6-6 to TRBJ1-1; D unresolved. Germline CDR1 and CDR2: MNHNY and SVGAGI (reference sequence). The CDR3 is 13 residues long. Trimming cost V 8 bases and J 5 bases, with 15 bases left between them. The CDR3, as DNA: TGTGCCAGCGGCGGGGAGCTGGAAACTGAAGCTTTCTTT. This encodes CASGGELETEAFF.

The chain links TRBV11-1 to TRBJ2-6; tentative D call: TRBD2 (5 bases). The CDR3 runs to 16 residues. Trimming took off 7 bases at V and 0 bases at J, with 13 bases between the two ends. Per the germline V gene, CDR1 is SGHAT and CDR2 is FQDESV (reference sequence). The CDR3 sequence is CASTPSRVSGANVLTF. In DNA form, the CDR3 reads TGTGCCAGCACCCCATCGAGGGTCTCTGGGGCCAACGTCCTGACTTTC.

V usage is TRBV20-1 and J usage is TRBJ2-7; D remains ambiguous. V lost 5 bases to trimming and J lost 3 bases, with 8 bases between them. CDR3 size: 11 residues. Per germline, CDR1 DFQATT and CDR2 SNEGSKA (reference sequence). CDR3 protein: CSAETRYEQYF. DNA of the CDR3: TGCAGTGCTGAAACTCGCTACGAGCAGTACTTC.

Comments on this clone: The junction departs from germline at one end; a sequencing error may be responsible. The sample carries other DNA sequences with the same CDR3. This chain links TRBV7-2 with TRBJ2-3; 11 nucleotides line up with TRBD2. Germline values: CDR1 SGHTA, CDR2 FQGNSA. This CDR3 has 16 residues. DNA of the CDR3: TGTGCCAGCAGACAACTAGCGGGAGCCTTCACAGATACACAGTATTTT. It is translated as CASRQLAGAFTDTQYF.

The chain recombines TRBV21-1 with TRBJ1-2. TRBV21-1 is a recognized pseudogene. The CDR3 totals 13 residues. CDR3 nucleotide sequence: TGTGCCAGCAGCACAGAAGTAGGCTATGGCTACACCTTC. Protein product: CASSTEVGYGYTF.

The rearrangement uses TRBV19 and TRBJ2-3; unclear D gene. This CDR3 is 13 amino acids long. The ends were cut back, 4 bases at V and 5 bases at J, with 10 bases in the middle. From germline, CDR1 is LNHDA and CDR2 SQIVND (reference sequence). CDR3 nucleotides: TGTGCCAGTAGTACCGGAGTGGTAGATACGCAGTATTTT. This translates into CASSTGVVDTQYF.

This clone was observed once. The V call is TRBV7-2, the J call TRBJ1-5, with D unresolved. Germline V CDR1 and CDR2: SGHTA, FQGNSA. The CDR3 totals 14 residues. Trimming removed 6 bases at V and 0 bases at J, with 9 bases between. The CDR3 bases are TGTGCCAGCAGTTGGGGTAATAGCAATCAGCCCCAGCATTTT. Protein: CASSWGNSNQPQHF.

V is TRBV7-2 and J is TRBJ2-7, with D perhaps given as TRBD1 or TRBD2 (5 bases each). Germline CDR1 reads SGHTA; CDR2 reads FQGNSA. CDR3 length: 14 residues. Trimming took off 5 bases at V and 3 bases at J, with 14 bases between the two ends. The CDR3 nucleotides are TGTGCCAGCAGCGCCGGGACCCAAGGCTACGAGCAGTACTTC. Translation: CASSAGTQGYEQYF.

V is TRBV4-1 and J is TRBJ1-2; D remains ambiguous. Per the germline V gene, CDR1 is MGHRA and CDR2 is YSYEKL. This CDR3 is 12 amino acids long. Trimming removed 1 base from V and 6 bases from J, with 6 bases in between. This CDR3 is CASSQGTDGYTF. The CDR3 DNA is TGCGCCAGCAGCCAAGGCACCGATGGCTACACCTTC.

The chain carries TRBV6-1 and TRBJ2-7, with D possibly being TRBD2 (5 bases). V lost 4 bases and J lost 2, with 12 bases in between. Germline V lookup: CDR1 MNHNS, CDR2 SASEGT. This CDR3 has 14 residues. CDR3 DNA sequence: TGTGCCAGCAGTGCACAAGGGAGTACCTACGAGCAGTACTTC. Protein sequence: CASSAQGSTYEQYF.

The rearrangement links TRBV30 to TRBJ1-4; TRBD1 aligns across 7 bases. This CDR3 region has 14 residues. V shed 3 bases, J shed 7 bases, and the junction held 8 bases outside the gene matches. Germline CDR1 and CDR2: GTSNPN and SVGIG (reference sequence). The chain's CDR3 is CAWSPDRVGEKLFF. The DNA for the CDR3 is TGTGCCTGGAGCCCAGACAGGGTGGGTGAAAAACTGTTTTTT.

The rearrangement uses TRBV25-1 and TRBJ2-7; D remains unclear. The CDR3 consists of 14 residues. CDR1 and CDR2 (germline): MGHDK, SYGVNS. Trimming removed 1 base at V and 3 bases at J, with 10 bases between. CDR3 residues: CASSESLEYYEQYF. The DNA for the CDR3 is TGTGCCAGCAGTGAATCGCTCGAGTACTACGAGCAGTACTTC.

CDR3 nucleotide sequence: TGTGCCAGCAGTCGAGGGACAGGGTTCTCTGAAGCTTTCTTT. This encodes CASSRGTGFSEAFF. The chain has TRBV27 and TRBJ1-1, with TRBD1 matching 9 bases. CDR1 and CDR2 (germline): MNHEY, SMNVEV (reference sequence). The V gene end was trimmed by 5 bases and the J gene end by 6 bases; junction bases not matched to a gene: 7. This CDR3 region has 14 residues.

The chain combines TRBV7-2 with TRBJ1-2, with D maybe TRBD1 (6 bases). The CDR3 length is 15 residues. The ends were cut back, 5 bases at V and 1 base at J, with 14 bases in the middle. Germline CDR1 is SGHTA and CDR2 is FQGNSA. The CDR3 nucleotides read TGTGCCAGCAGCCCCGAACAGGGATGTAACTATGGCTACACCTTC. This codes for CASSPEQGCNYGYTF.

In this sample, this clone turned up a few times. V is TRBV6-6 and J is TRBJ1-2; D gene unclear. V lost 6 bases and J lost 7, with 18 bases in between. Germline CDR1 and CDR2: MNHNY and SVGAGI (reference sequence). CDR3 length: 14 amino acids. The CDR3 sequence is CASRPPGEKSGYTF. CDR3 DNA sequence: TGTGCCAGCAGACCCCCCGGGGAGAAGAGTGGCTACACCTTC.

This clone occurred once. The V call is TRBV2, the J call TRBJ2-1; D tentatively fits TRBD1 or TRBD2 (5 bases each). CDR1 and CDR2 (germline): SNHLY, FYNNEI. V lost 3 bases to trimming and J lost 7 bases, with 13 bases between them. This CDR3 contains 14 residues. CDR3 sequence reads: CASSDPGPPNEQFF. The DNA of the CDR3 is TGTGCCAGCAGTGATCCGGGACCCCCAAATGAGCAGTTCTTC.